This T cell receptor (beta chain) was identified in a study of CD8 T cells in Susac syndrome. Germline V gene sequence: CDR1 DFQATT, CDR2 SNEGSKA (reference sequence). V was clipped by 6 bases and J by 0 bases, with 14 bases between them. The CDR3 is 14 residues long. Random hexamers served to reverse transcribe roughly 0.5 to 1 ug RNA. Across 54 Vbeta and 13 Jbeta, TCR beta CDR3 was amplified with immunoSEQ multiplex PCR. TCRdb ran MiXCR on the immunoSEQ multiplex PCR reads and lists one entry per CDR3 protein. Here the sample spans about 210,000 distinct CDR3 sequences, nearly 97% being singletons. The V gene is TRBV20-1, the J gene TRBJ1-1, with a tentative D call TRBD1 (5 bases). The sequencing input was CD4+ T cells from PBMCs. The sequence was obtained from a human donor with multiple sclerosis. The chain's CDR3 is CSATRDPVNTEAFF. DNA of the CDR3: TGCAGTGCCACTCGGGACCCGGTGAACACTGAAGCTTTCTTT.